The T cell receptor beta chain described here comes from a study of blood T cells in healthy people across ages (dated by TCRdb to about 2015). Some background on the complete study: In model experiments, roughly one uniquely barcoded TCR beta cDNA molecule per two T cells was captured by template switching. To avoid experimental bias, donors of different ages were randomly spread across the sequencing lanes. For two donors (one aged 18 to 29 and one aged 80 or older), the study analyzed two additional independent replicas of 1 million unique cDNA reads from the same blood draw. The study measured age-related changes in TCR beta repertoire diversity using deep sequencing normalized with unique cDNA molecular identifiers. Donors were grouped into four age groups: young (average roughly 17 years), middle-aged (less than 40), aged (around 56) and long-lived (over 80).

Overall results and qualifications from the work: As age increased, observed TCR beta diversity per million T cells dropped in a roughly linear way, and a significant reduction was already evident by age 40. The CMV infection status of donors was not known, potentially confounding age-related changes in expanded clonotypes. A strong correlation was found between observed TCR beta diversity and the percentage of naive T cells measured by flow cytometry. Bulk unsorted PBMC profiling prevented conclusive comparison of naive and antigen-experienced compartments. The long-lived group showed more naive CD4+ T cells, fewer expanded clones and increased TCR diversity than the aged group, suggesting age selection. Estimates of total diversity based on one million sequenced T cells were considered lower bounds and underestimates.

The 40 or so donors, aged roughly 6 to 95 years, were systemically healthy Caucasian individuals from Russia. Ten milliliters of peripheral blood were drawn from each donor into EDTA-treated Vacutainer tubes. PBMCs were isolated by Ficoll-Paque density-gradient centrifugation, with at least 6.5 million obtained per sample. Total RNA was extracted from PBMCs with Trizol reagent, with at least 6 micrograms obtained per sample. For every donor, flow cytometry on a PBMC aliquot measured the percentage of naive CD45RAhigh/CD27high T cells. Remarks on this clonotype: Its antigen is unknown. Base-call qualities are not available, and no considerably larger clone is one nucleotide away.

Receptor libraries were prepared by 5' RACE. A second PCR of 7 to 11 cycles was performed with a sample-barcoded 5' primer and a J-beta primer mix. A unique molecular identifier was introduced onto each TCR beta cDNA molecule by a template-switch 5' adaptor carrying 12 random nucleotides. Each sample yielded at least 3 million CDR3-containing paired-end reads. The Mint cDNA synthesis kit, primed by a TRBC-specific oligonucleotide, was used to synthesize first-strand cDNA from all RNA. All cDNA was treated with uracil-DNA glycosylase and then went through a first 18-cycle PCR with the universal primers M1SS and BC2_uni_R. On the authors' methods: For normalization, 1 million high-quality reads were randomly selected from each sample, with every read carrying a distinct molecular identifier. Reads sharing molecular identifiers were discarded rather than binned into consensus sequences. MiTCR, with a Q25 quality threshold and the strictest error-elimination algorithm, was used for CDR3 identification, clonotype clustering and error correction. A nonparametric unseen species model with Euler transformation was used to estimate lower-bound total TCR beta diversity. Using fastp trimming at Q25 and MiXCR clonotype assembly, TCRdb reanalyzed the public sequencing data and kept in-frame beta chains. Under each unique CDR3 protein, matching rows form one entry showing the most common genes and DNA. Clone size and V and J calls follow TCRdb, not the original study. The sample contains approximately 2,000,000 distinct CDR3 sequences, roughly two fifths of them found a single time. More than 20% of the sample belongs to the ten largest clones.

The CDR3 runs 14 residues from the cysteine to the phenylalanine. The DNA shown is the 42-base CDR3, in frame from base 1. The sample consisted of blood. This sequence uses TRBV21-1 and TRBJ1-6; no check of the table's D call, TRBD1, against the DNA was made. TRBV21-1 has pseudogene status. This receptor was identified in a human donor in good health. The CDR3 amino acid sequence is: CASSPRGLSSPLHF. The DNA reads as follows: TGTGCCAGCAGTCCCCGGGGCCTATCTTCACCCCTCCACTTT.